This T cell receptor (beta chain) was sequenced during a study of radiotherapy plus CTLA-4 blockade in lung cancer. Libraries were prepared by immunoSEQ multiplex PCR; TCRdb keeps only in-frame clonotypes and omits some of them. Among 75,000 to 100,000 clones, around 88% were seen once, and the ten largest hold 4.9%. This receptor was identified in a human donor with non-small cell lung cancer that progressed on radiotherapy plus ipilimumab. The sample here was peripheral blood, taken from a patient treated with radiotherapy plus ipilimumab.

The CDR3 region is CSARESGPQYF. In DNA form, the CDR3 reads TGCAGTGCTAGAGAAAGTGGGCCCCAGTACTTC. This chain uses TRBV20-1 with TRBJ2-5; D not certain. The CDR3 contains 11 residues. The germline CDR1 and CDR2 sequences are DFQATT and SNEGSKA (reference sequence). V shed 0 bases and J shed 9 bases, with 8 bases lying between them.